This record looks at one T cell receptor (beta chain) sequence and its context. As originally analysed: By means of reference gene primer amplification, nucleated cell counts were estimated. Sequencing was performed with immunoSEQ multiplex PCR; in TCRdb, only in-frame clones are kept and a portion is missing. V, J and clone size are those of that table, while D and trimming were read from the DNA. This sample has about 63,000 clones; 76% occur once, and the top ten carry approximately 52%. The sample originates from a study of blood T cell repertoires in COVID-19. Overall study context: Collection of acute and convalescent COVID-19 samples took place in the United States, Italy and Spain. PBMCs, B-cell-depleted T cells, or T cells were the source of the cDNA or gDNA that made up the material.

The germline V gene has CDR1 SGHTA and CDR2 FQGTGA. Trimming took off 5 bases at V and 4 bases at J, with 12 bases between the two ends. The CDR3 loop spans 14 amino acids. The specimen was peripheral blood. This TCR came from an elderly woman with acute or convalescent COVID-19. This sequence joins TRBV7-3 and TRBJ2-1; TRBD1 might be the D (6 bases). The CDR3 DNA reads TGTGCCAGCAGCCTAGAACAGGGTTACAATGAGCAGTTCTTC. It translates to CASSLEQGYNEQFF.